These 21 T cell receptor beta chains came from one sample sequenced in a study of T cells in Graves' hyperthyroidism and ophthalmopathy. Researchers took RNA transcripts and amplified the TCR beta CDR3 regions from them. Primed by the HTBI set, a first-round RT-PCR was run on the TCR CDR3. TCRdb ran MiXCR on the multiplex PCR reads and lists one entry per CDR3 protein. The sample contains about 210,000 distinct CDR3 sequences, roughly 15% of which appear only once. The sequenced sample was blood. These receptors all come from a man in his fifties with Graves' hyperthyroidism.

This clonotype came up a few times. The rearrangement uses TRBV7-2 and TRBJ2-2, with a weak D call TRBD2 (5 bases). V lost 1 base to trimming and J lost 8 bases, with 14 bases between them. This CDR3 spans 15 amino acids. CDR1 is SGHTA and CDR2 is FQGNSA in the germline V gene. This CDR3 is CASSLVWDRRGELFF. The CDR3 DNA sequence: TGTGCCAGCAGCTTAGTATGGGATCGGAGGGGGGAGCTGTTTTTT.

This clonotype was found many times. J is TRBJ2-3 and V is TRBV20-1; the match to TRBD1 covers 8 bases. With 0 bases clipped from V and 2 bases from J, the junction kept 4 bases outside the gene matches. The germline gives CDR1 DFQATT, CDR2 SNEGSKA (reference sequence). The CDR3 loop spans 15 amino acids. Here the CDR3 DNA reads TGCAGTGCTAGAGATATCCAGGGGGCCACAGATACGCAGTATTTT. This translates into CSARDIQGATDTQYF.

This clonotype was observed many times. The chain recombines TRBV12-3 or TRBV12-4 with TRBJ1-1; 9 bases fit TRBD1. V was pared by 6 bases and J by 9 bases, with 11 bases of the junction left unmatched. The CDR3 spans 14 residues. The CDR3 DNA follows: TGTGCCAGCAGCCACACAGGGGGCGTCTGGCAAGCTTTCTTT. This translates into CASSHTGGVWQAFF.

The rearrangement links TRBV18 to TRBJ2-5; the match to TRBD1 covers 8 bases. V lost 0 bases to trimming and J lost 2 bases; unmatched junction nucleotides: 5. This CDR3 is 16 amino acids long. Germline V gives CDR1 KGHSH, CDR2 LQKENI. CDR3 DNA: TGTGCCAGCTCACCACCTACAGGGGGAGGACAAGAGACCCAGTACTTC. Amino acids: CASSPPTGGGQETQYF.

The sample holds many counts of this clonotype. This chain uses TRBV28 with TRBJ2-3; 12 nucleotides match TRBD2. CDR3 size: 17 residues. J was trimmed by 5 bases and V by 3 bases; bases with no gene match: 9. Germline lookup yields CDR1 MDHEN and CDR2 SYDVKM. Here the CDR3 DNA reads TGTGCCAGCAGTTTCCTCAGGACTAGCGGGATGGTAGATACGCAGTATTTT. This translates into CASSFLRTSGMVDTQYF.

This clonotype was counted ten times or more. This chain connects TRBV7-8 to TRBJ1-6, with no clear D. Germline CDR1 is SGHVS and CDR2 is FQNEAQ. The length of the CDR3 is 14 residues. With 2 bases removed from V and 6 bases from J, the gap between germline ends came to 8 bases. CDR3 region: CASSLRLVNSPLHF. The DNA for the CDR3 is TGTGCCAGCAGCTTAAGGCTCGTTAATTCACCCCTCCACTTT.

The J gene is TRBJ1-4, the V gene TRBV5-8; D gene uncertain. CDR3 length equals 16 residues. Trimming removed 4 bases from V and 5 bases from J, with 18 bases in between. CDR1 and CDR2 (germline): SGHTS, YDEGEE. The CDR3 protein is CASSPHGRQRNEKLFF. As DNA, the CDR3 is TGTGCCAGCAGCCCTCACGGGAGGCAGAGGAATGAAAAACTGTTTTTT.

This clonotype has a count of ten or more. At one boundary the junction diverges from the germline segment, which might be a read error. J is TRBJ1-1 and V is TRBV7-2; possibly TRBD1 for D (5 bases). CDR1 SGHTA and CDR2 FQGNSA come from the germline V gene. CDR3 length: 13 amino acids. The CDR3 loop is CASSPRQYTAAFF. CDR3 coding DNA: TGTGCCAGCAGCCCAAGACAGTACACTGCAGCTTTCTTT.

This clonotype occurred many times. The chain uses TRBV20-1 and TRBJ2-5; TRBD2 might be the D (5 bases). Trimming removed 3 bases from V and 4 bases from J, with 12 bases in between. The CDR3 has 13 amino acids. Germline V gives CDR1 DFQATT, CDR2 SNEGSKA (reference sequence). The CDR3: CSASVSGRETQYF. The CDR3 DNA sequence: TGCAGTGCTAGTGTTAGTGGGAGAGAGACCCAGTACTTC.

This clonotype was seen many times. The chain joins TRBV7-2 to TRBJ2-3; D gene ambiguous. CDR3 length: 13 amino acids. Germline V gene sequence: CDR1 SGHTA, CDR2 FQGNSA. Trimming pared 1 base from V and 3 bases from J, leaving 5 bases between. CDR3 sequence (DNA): TGTGCCAGCAGCTTAGGCTTAACAGATACGCAGTATTTT. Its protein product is CASSLGLTDTQYF.

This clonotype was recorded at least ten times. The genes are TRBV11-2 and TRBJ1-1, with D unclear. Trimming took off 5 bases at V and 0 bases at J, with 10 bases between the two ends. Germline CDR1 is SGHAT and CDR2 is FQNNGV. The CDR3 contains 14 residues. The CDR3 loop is CASSAIIMNTEAFF. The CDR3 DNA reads TGTGCCAGCAGCGCAATTATCATGAACACTGAAGCTTTCTTT.

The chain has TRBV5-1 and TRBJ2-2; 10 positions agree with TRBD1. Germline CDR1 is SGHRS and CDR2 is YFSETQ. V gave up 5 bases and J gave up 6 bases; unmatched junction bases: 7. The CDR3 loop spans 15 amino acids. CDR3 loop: CASRTGTGEAGELFF. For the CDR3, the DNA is TGCGCCAGCAGAACCGGGACAGGGGAAGCCGGGGAGCTGTTTTTT.

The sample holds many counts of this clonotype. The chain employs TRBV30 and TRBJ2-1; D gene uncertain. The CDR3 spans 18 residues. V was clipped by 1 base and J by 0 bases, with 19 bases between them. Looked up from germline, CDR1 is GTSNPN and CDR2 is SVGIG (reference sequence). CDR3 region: CAWSAEPREWSSYNEQFF. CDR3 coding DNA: TGTGCCTGGAGTGCGGAACCTAGAGAATGGAGCTCCTACAATGAGCAGTTCTTC.

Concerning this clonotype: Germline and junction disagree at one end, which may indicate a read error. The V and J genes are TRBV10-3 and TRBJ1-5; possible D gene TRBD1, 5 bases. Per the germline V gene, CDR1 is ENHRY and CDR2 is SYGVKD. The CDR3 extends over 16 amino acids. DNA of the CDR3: TGTGCCACCCCGGGACGTACAATACGTAGCGATCAGCCCCAGCATTTT. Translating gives CATPGRTIRSDQPQHF.

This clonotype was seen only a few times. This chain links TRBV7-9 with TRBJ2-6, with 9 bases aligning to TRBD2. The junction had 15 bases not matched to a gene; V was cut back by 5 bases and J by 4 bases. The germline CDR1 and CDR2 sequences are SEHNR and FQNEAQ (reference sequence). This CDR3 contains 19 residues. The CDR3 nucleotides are TGTGCCAGCAGCCCGGGATACCTAGCGGGGAGAAGGGGGGCCAACGTCCTGACTTTC. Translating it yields CASSPGYLAGRRGANVLTF. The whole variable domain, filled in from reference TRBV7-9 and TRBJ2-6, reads DTGVSQNPRHKITKRGQNVTFRCDPISEHNRLYWYRQTLGQGPEFLTYFQNEAQLEKSRLLSDRFSAERPKGSFSTLEIQRTEQGDSAMYLCASSPGYLAGRRGANVLTFGAGSRLTVL.

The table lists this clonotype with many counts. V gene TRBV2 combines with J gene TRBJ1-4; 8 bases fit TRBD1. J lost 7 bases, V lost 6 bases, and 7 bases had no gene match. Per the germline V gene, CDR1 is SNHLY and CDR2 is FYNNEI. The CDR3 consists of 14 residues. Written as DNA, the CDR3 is TGTGCCAGCAGATTGGACAGGGTAATTGAAAAACTGTTTTTT. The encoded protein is CASRLDRVIEKLFF.

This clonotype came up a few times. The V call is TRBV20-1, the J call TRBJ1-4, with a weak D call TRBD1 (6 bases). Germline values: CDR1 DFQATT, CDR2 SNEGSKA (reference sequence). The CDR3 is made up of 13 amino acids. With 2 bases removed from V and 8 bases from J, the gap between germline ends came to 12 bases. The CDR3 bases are TGCAGTGCTAGACAGGGGCGGCGCGAAAAACTGTTTTTT. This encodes CSARQGRREKLFF.

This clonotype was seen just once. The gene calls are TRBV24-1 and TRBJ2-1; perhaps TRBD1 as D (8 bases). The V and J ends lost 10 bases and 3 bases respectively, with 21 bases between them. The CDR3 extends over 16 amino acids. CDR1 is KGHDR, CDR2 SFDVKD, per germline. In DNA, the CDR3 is TGTGCCACGGGAGGACAGGGCCGGGACTACTACAATGAGCAGTTCTTC. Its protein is CATGGQGRDYYNEQFF.

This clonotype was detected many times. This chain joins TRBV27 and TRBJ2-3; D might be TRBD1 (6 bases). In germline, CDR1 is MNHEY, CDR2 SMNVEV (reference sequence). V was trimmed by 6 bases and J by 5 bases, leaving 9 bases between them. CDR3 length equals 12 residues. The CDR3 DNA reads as TGTGCCAGCAGACAGGGTATAGATACGCAGTATTTT. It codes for CASRQGIDTQYF.

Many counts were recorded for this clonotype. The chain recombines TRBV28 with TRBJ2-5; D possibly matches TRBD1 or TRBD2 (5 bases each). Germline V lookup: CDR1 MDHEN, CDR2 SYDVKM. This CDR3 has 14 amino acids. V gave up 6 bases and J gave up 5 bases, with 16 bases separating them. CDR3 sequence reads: CASSEGLRRETQYF. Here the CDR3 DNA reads TGTGCCAGCAGCGAGGGGTTGCGGCGGGAGACCCAGTACTTC.

In DNA, the CDR3 is TGTGCCAGCAGTGATGTTTTTGCGGGAGGTCCCTACGAGCAGTACTTC. Its translation is CASSDVFAGGPYEQYF. V gene TRBV2 combines with J gene TRBJ2-7; 8 bases are a match to TRBD2. In germline, CDR1 is SNHLY, CDR2 FYNNEI. CDR3 length: 16 residues. After removal of 3 bases from V and 2 bases from J, the junction contained 9 bases not matched to a gene.